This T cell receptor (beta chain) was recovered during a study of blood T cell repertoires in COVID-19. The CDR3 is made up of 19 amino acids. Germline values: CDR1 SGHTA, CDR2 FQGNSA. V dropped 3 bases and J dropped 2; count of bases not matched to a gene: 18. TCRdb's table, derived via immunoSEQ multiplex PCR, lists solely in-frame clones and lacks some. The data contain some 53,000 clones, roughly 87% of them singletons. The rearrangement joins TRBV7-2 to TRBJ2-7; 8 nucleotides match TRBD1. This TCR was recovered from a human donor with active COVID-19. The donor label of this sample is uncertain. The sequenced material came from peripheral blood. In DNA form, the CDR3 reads TGTGCCAGCAGCTTGAGACAGGGGATTAACCGGGACCCAGCCTACGAGCAGTACTTC. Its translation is CASSLRQGINRDPAYEQYF.